This T cell receptor beta chain originates from a study of OX40 agonist ivuxolimab in advanced cancers. Turning to the overall study: The costimulatory receptor OX40 (CD134) was targeted by ivuxolimab, a fully human IgG2 agonistic monoclonal antibody. Intravenous ivuxolimab was administered to patients every 2 weeks at six dose levels: 0.01, 0.1, 0.3, 1.5, 3 and 10 mg/kg. The paper describes the monotherapy dose-escalation part (N = 52 patients) of the phase I trial of ivuxolimab. Prior anti-PD-1, anti-PD-L1 or anti-CTLA-4 therapy was permitted, and approximately 40% of dose-escalation patients had received checkpoint inhibitors. The purpose of peripheral TCRbeta sequencing was to test whether ivuxolimab changed TCR sequence diversity and led to clonal T-cell expansion. Partial responses occurred in three dose-escalation patients, of whom one had hepatocellular carcinoma and two had cutaneous melanoma. Of the roughly 54 dose-escalation patients, hepatocellular carcinoma was present in about 20, melanoma in about 15, renal cell carcinoma in 9 and head and neck cancer in 9. In the dose-escalation cohort, 82.7% of patients were male, and the mean age was approximately 64 years, with a range of 23 to 79.

The CDR3 numbers 15 residues from cysteine through phenylalanine. Just CDR3 DNA is preserved here, 45 bases in frame from base 1. The germline V and J ends show losses of 3 bases and 3 bases respectively, and no gene match explains 4 bases of the junction. Per the germline V gene, MNHNS is the CDR1 and SASEGT is the CDR2. As for this clone: Its antigen is not yet known. It has no much larger one-base neighbor in the sample; base qualities were not kept.

For sequencing of the TCRbeta CDR3 region, genomic DNA was extracted from the sorted cells. The immunoSEQ Assay was used for sequencing of TCRbeta CDR3 regions. TCRdb re-hosts the immuneACCESS table, in-frame sequences only. Its copies lack some clones; in the studies checked, an unresolved V gene accounts for under half of them, and the cause for the rest is not known. The sample records roughly 71,000 clones, around 89% of which are singletons. Around 0.56% of the sample is held by the ten biggest clonotypes. Overall results and qualifications from the work: The antigen specificity of the clonally expanded peripheral T cells was not determined. Partial responders in the 0.1-3.0 mg/kg groups had among the lowest normalized peripheral clonal expansion, especially among CD8+ T cells. Low levels of normalized T-cell clonal expansion were also seen in some nonresponding patients. At doses of 0.1 to 3.0 mg/kg, clonal expansion of both CD4+ and CD8+ blood T cells was observed from baseline to week 6. On average, CD8+ T cells showed more expanded clones than CD4+ T cells after ivuxolimab.

The trial excluded patients who had a history of autoimmune disease or who were on systemic immunosuppression. In every dose cohort, peripheral blood was drawn for TCR sequencing at baseline, cycle 4 day 1, and cycle 7 day 1. Samples came from an open-label, multicenter, first-in-human phase I dose-escalation trial of ivuxolimab. The trial enrolled adults with locally advanced or metastatic head and neck squamous cell, hepatocellular, melanoma or renal cell carcinoma. Before TCR sequencing, CD4+ T cells and CD8+ T cells were sorted from peripheral blood as separate populations. The sequence derives from an adult with an advanced solid tumor such as melanoma, head and neck, liver or kidney cancer. Recombination linked TRBV6-1 to TRBJ1-1, with 10 central nucleotides matching TRBD1. The source was CD4+ or CD8+ T cells sorted from blood, collected in a trial of the OX40 agonist ivuxolimab. The CDR3 here reads CASSDSGTGDTEAFF. The DNA sequence is given as TGTGCCAGCAGTGACAGCGGGACAGGGGACACTGAAGCTTTCTTT.